These 11 T cell receptor beta chains came from one sample sequenced in a study of blood T cell repertoires in COVID-19. TCRdb keeps only in-frame clones here, not all; method: immunoSEQ multiplex PCR. The sample contains over 250,000 clones, 83% of which appear only once. Sequences were obtained from peripheral blood. All receptors come from a woman aged 50 to 60 who had recovered from COVID-19.

The V call is TRBV7-2, the J call TRBJ1-5, with 11 bases lining up with TRBD1. Germline V gives CDR1 SGHTA, CDR2 FQGNSA. V was clipped by 3 bases and J by 11 bases; unmatched bases: 12. CDR3 length equals 16 residues. CDR3 in DNA: TGTGCCAGCAGCTTGGGGACAGGGGGGGCAATCAGCGCCCAGCATTTT. It yields the protein CASSLGTGGAISAQHF.

The chain couples TRBV5-6 to TRBJ2-7; D perhaps matches TRBD2 (6 bases). The CDR3 loop spans 13 amino acids. The V gene's germline CDR1 is SGHDT and CDR2 YYEEEE. Trimming stripped 7 bases from V and 2 bases from J, with 13 bases between. The CDR3 DNA is TGTGCCAGCCTTGCTCGGGGGACCTACGAGCAGTACTTC. This gives the protein CASLARGTYEQYF.

This chain uses TRBV5-4 with TRBJ2-5; 11 bases map to TRBD2. Trimming at V came to 4 bases and at J to 3 bases, leaving 2 bases not matched to a gene. The germline V gene has CDR1 SGHNT and CDR2 YYREEE (reference sequence). There are 14 residues in the CDR3. The CDR3 here is CASSILAGEETQYF. In nucleotides, the CDR3 is TGTGCCAGCAGCATACTAGCGGGGGAAGAGACCCAGTACTTC.

The rearrangement uses TRBV18 and TRBJ2-7; 8 bases fit TRBD2. This CDR3 contains 13 residues. J lost 4 bases, V lost 3 bases, and 2 bases had no gene match. Germline V lookup: CDR1 KGHSH, CDR2 LQKENI. CDR3 protein: CASSPASGYEQYF. DNA of the CDR3: TGTGCCAGCTCACCGGCTAGCGGGTACGAGCAGTACTTC.

This clone is a singleton in its sample. The chain uses TRBV19 and TRBJ1-6, with 7 positions matching TRBD1. CDR1 is LNHDA, CDR2 SQIVND, per germline (reference sequence). V lost 4 bases to trimming and J lost 5 bases; unmatched junction nucleotides: 5. The CDR3 has 15 residues. The CDR3 nucleotides read TGTGCCAGTAGTACCGGGACAGCGAATAATTCACCCCTCCACTTT. Translating gives CASSTGTANNSPLHF.

The chain links TRBV18 to TRBJ2-1; TRBD2 matches 13 bases. CDR1 KGHSH and CDR2 LQKENI come from the germline V gene. The CDR3 totals 18 residues. Trimming removed 3 bases from V and 4 bases from J; junction bases left unmatched: 9. This CDR3 is CASSPGLAGAKTYNEQFF. CDR3 DNA sequence: TGTGCCAGCTCACCCGGACTAGCGGGGGCCAAGACATACAATGAGCAGTTCTTC.

This clone was recorded a few times. The rearrangement uses TRBV5-1 and TRBJ2-6, with TRBD1 identical over 10 bases. V trimming: 4 bases; J trimming: 0 bases; junction bases outside the gene matches: 7. This CDR3 is 18 amino acids long. Germline CDR1 is SGHRS and CDR2 is YFSETQ. The CDR3 region has the DNA TGCGCCAGCAGCCCCCGACAGGGGGCCCTCTCTGGGGCCAACGTCCTGACTTTC. The encoded protein is CASSPRQGALSGANVLTF.

The chain is built from TRBV7-2 and TRBJ1-1; D unclear. The CDR3 has 13 residues. Trimming cost V 1 base and J 4 bases, with 7 bases left between them. From germline, CDR1 is SGHTA and CDR2 FQGNSA. CDR3 coding DNA: TGTGCCAGCAGCTTAGTGGCAGTCACTGAAGCTTTCTTT. Amino acid sequence: CASSLVAVTEAFF. The full variable domain, completed using reference TRBV7-2 and TRBJ1-1, is GAGVSQSPSNKVTEKGKDVELRCDPISGHTALYWYRQSLGQGLEFLIYFQGNSAPDKSGLPSDRFSAERTGGSVSTLTIQRTQQEDSAVYLCASSLVAVTEAFFGQGTRLTVV.

The J gene is TRBJ2-1, the V gene TRBV5-1; weak D call: TRBD2 (5 bases). CDR1 and CDR2 (germline): SGHRS, YFSETQ. This CDR3 has 13 amino acids. The V gene lost 0 bases and the J gene lost 9 bases, with 10 bases spanning the gap. CDR3 protein: CASSLEEGSEQFF. DNA for the CDR3: TGCGCCAGCAGCTTGGAAGAGGGAAGTGAGCAGTTCTTC.

This sequence joins TRBV14 and TRBJ2-7; 7 nucleotides line up with TRBD1. V shed 4 bases and J 1 base; nucleotides not matched to a gene: 13. CDR3 length: 17 amino acids. Germline V CDR1 and CDR2: SGHDN, FVKESK. The chain's CDR3 is CASSRNLRDSHSYEQYF. Written as DNA, the CDR3 is TGTGCCAGCAGCCGAAATCTCCGGGACAGCCATTCCTACGAGCAGTACTTC.

This clone was recorded once. This rearrangement joins TRBV21-1 to TRBJ1-6; TRBD1, the D gene given by the table, was not confirmed from the DNA. TRBV21-1 is termed a pseudogene. There are 14 residues in the CDR3. Here the CDR3 reads CASSKVGTDPPLHF. The CDR3 nucleotides are TGTGCCAGCAGCAAAGTCGGGACAGACCCACCCCTCCACTTT.